A single sample gave rise to the 30 T cell receptor beta chains below, sequenced in a study of cytomegalovirus exposure and HLA in healthy donors. This PCR relied on a set of 60 Vbeta primers and 13 Jbeta primers. Sequencing used immunoSEQ multiplex PCR; TCRdb keeps in-frame clones, though not all of them. The data show around 170,000 clones, 80% to 85% seen once. Sequencing was done on a sample of PBMCs. The receptors shown here come from a woman between 18 and 29 years old in good health and CMV-seronegative.

The V and J genes are TRBV6-4 and TRBJ2-7; 9 bases fit TRBD1. This CDR3 has 13 amino acids. Germline V gives CDR1 MRHNA, CDR2 SNTAGT. The V segment lost 3 bases and the J segment 3 bases; nucleotides outside the gene matches: 0. The CDR3 spells CASSEDRGYEQYF. The CDR3 DNA is TGTGCCAGCAGTGAGGACAGGGGCTACGAGCAGTACTTC.

This clone was picked up a small number of times. The chain joins TRBV13 to TRBJ2-1; the D gene is possibly TRBD2 (5 bases). Germline V CDR1 and CDR2: PRHDT, FYEKMQ (reference sequence). This CDR3 region has 13 residues. V gave up 5 bases and J gave up 9 bases, with 14 bases separating them. CDR3 nucleotide sequence: TGTGCCAGCAGCCCGGACTGGAGTGTTGAGCAGTTCTTC. Protein: CASSPDWSVEQFF.

The chain has TRBV7-6 and TRBJ2-5; a possible D gene is TRBD1 (5 bases). Germline V gene sequence: CDR1 SGHVS, CDR2 FNYEAQ. The CDR3 runs 12 residues. V shed 5 bases and J shed 2 bases, with 6 bases lying between them. CDR3 sequence (DNA): TGTGCCAGCAGCCGACAGCAAGAGACCCAGTACTTC. Translating it yields CASSRQQETQYF.

This chain links TRBV29-1 with TRBJ1-2; D ambiguous. The CDR3 sequence is 13 residues long. V was trimmed by 7 bases and J by 2 bases, leaving 14 bases between them. CDR1 and CDR2 from the germline V gene are SQVTM and ANQGSEA. The CDR3, as DNA: TGCAGCGCGGGAGGTGGCGGAAACTATGGCTACACCTTC. Translating it yields CSAGGGGNYGYTF.

The chain recombines TRBV25-1 with TRBJ2-2; D perhaps matches TRBD1 (6 bases). The length of the CDR3 is 13 residues. Germline assignment: CDR1 MGHDK and CDR2 SYGVNS. V was pared by 7 bases and J by 3 bases, with 9 bases between. The CDR3 nucleotides read TGTGCCAGCAACAAGGGGGACACCGGGGAGCTGTTTTTT. As protein: CASNKGDTGELFF.

V usage is TRBV19 and J usage is TRBJ2-1, with TRBD2 as a possible D gene (7 bases). CDR1 and CDR2 (germline): LNHDA, SQIVND (reference sequence). The CDR3 spans 13 residues. V dropped 10 bases and J dropped 7 bases, with 17 bases sitting between them. CDR3 loop: CATGRGAGNEQFF. The CDR3 DNA reads TGTGCCACTGGTCGGGGGGCCGGGAATGAGCAGTTCTTC.

This clone has a handful of counts. The CDR3 DNA reads TGTGCCAGCAGCTTAGCCTACAGGGGAAATGAAAAACTGTTTTTT. Its protein product is CASSLAYRGNEKLFF. This chain links TRBV5-6 with TRBJ1-4, with 7 bases that match TRBD1. Germline-derived CDR1 and CDR2 are SGHDT and YYEEEE. V dropped 2 bases and J dropped 5; count of bases not matched to a gene: 6. CDR3 length: 15 amino acids.

This chain uses TRBV25-1 with TRBJ2-5; tentatively, D is TRBD2 (6 bases). Trimming took 6 bases from V and 5 from J, leaving 13 bases between them. Germline V CDR1 and CDR2: MGHDK, SYGVNS. The CDR3 covers 13 residues. The DNA of the CDR3 is TGTGCCAGCAGGGGGGGTTTAACGGAGACCCAGTACTTC. Translation: CASRGGLTETQYF.

V gene TRBV7-7 combines with J gene TRBJ2-6; D is unclear. The CDR3 extends over 15 amino acids. CDR1 SSHAT and CDR2 FNYEAQ come from the germline V gene (reference sequence). Trimming shortened V by 5 bases and J by 0 bases, and 8 bases separated the two germline ends. The CDR3 DNA reads as TGTGCCAGCAGCACAGACAACTCTGGGGCCAACGTCCTGACTTTC. This encodes CASSTDNSGANVLTF.

This clone was recorded only once. The chain couples TRBV18 to TRBJ2-7; D possibly corresponds to TRBD1 (5 bases). Trimming left V 4 bases short and J 3 bases short, with 7 bases between. Germline-derived CDR1 and CDR2 are KGHSH and LQKENI. This CDR3 region has 12 residues. The CDR3 here is CASSRTGYEQYF. CDR3 bases: TGTGCCAGCTCACGTACAGGCTACGAGCAGTACTTC.

This chain connects TRBV6-6 to TRBJ2-3, with TRBD2 matching over 9 bases. The CDR3 contains 16 residues. V was clipped by 2 bases and J by 1 base; unmatched bases: 4. CDR1 and CDR2 from the germline V gene are MNHNY and SVGAGI (reference sequence). The CDR3 DNA reads as TGTGCCAGCAGTTACCCGACTAGCGGCCGCACAGATACGCAGTATTTT. Protein product: CASSYPTSGRTDTQYF.

J is TRBJ2-5 and V is TRBV7-2; 11 bases line up with TRBD2. Germline CDR1 and CDR2: SGHTA and FQGNSA. The CDR3 length is 16 residues. V dropped 5 bases and J dropped 2; count of bases not matched to a gene: 7. CDR3 sequence reads: CASSERLAGYQETQYF. CDR3 coding DNA: TGTGCCAGCAGCGAGAGACTAGCGGGGTATCAAGAGACCCAGTACTTC.

This clone came up a few times. The chain recombines TRBV2 with TRBJ2-1; D is perhaps TRBD2 (5 bases). Trimming removed 7 bases from V and 3 bases from J, with 16 bases in between. The CDR3 has 15 residues. Per the germline V gene, CDR1 is SNHLY and CDR2 is FYNNEI. The CDR3 spells CASTPSLGFYNEQFF. In DNA form, the CDR3 reads TGTGCCAGCACGCCTAGCCTCGGCTTCTACAATGAGCAGTTCTTC.

J is TRBJ2-1 and V is TRBV28; 11 bases fit TRBD2. Germline CDR1 MDHEN, CDR2 SYDVKM. The CDR3 covers 14 residues. With V trimmed by 9 bases and J by 3 bases, 4 bases remained unmatched. The CDR3 sequence: CASIAGGGYNEQFF. The DNA of the CDR3 is TGTGCCAGTATAGCGGGAGGGGGCTACAATGAGCAGTTCTTC.

This chain links TRBV30 with TRBJ2-7, with 13 positions matching TRBD2. The CDR3 covers 17 residues. The J segment lost 0 bases and the V segment lost 3 bases, leaving 8 bases of the junction unmatched. Germline assignment: CDR1 GTSNPN and CDR2 SVGIG (reference sequence). The CDR3 bases are TGTGCCTGGAGGGGAGGGACTAGCGGGACCAGCTCCTACGAGCAGTACTTC. It codes for CAWRGGTSGTSSYEQYF.

Notes on this clone: The junction and the germline gene differ at one end; a read error may be behind it. CDR3 DNA sequence: TGTTCCAGCAGCTTGGAGGGCTGGAGCTACACCTTC. Translating it yields CSSSLEGWSYTF. The V and J genes are TRBV7-9 and TRBJ1-2, with D uncertain. This CDR3 region has 12 residues. Germline CDR1 SEHNR, CDR2 FQNEAQ (reference sequence).

This clone has just one count. The rearrangement uses TRBV5-4 and TRBJ2-2; D not certain. V was shortened by 6 bases and J by 4 bases, with 19 bases between the two germline ends. CDR1 and CDR2 (germline): SGHNT, YYREEE (reference sequence). The CDR3 spans 16 residues. In nucleotides, the CDR3 is TGTGCCAGCACTAATGGTCAGAGAGGATTCACCGGGGAGCTGTTTTTT. Its translation: CASTNGQRGFTGELFF.

This clone was seen a handful of times. The chain employs TRBV13 and TRBJ2-2, with a possible D match to TRBD2 (5 bases). The ends were cut back, 8 bases at V and 0 bases at J, with 7 bases in the middle. This CDR3 has 13 residues. Germline CDR1 PRHDT, CDR2 FYEKMQ (reference sequence). The CDR3 coding sequence is TGTGCCAGCGCGGGCCCGAACACCGGGGAGCTGTTTTTT. Its protein product is CASAGPNTGELFF. Looking up the rest from reference TRBV13 and TRBJ2-2 gives the full variable domain: AAGVIQSPRHLIKEKRETATLKCYPIPRHDTVYWYQQGPGQDPQFLISFYEKMQSDKGSIPDRFSAQQFSDYHSELNMSSLELGDSALYFCASAGPNTGELFFGEGSRLTVL.

As for this clone: Mismatch with germline at one junction end may stem from a read error. V is TRBV7-9 and J is TRBJ1-2; a possible D gene is TRBD1 (6 bases). This CDR3 comprises 14 residues. CDR1 and CDR2 (germline): SEHNR, FQNEAQ (reference sequence). CDR3 nucleotide sequence: TGTGCCAGCAGGTTAGGGGGGGGCTACGATGGCTACACCTTC. It translates to CASRLGGGYDGYTF. Drawing the rest from reference TRBV7-9 and TRBJ1-2, the complete variable domain is DTGVSQNPRHKITKRGQNVTFRCDPISEHNRLYWYRQTLGQGPEFLTYFQNEAQLEKSRLLSDRFSAERPKGSFSTLEIQRTEQGDSAMYLCASRLGGGYDGYTFGSGTRLTVV.

V gene TRBV7-8 combines with J gene TRBJ1-4, with D possibly being TRBD1 (5 bases). This CDR3 comprises 17 residues. Germline V gives CDR1 SGHVS, CDR2 FQNEAQ. V was cut by 5 bases and J by 6 bases, with 22 bases left in between. CDR3 DNA sequence: TGTGCCAGCAGCCTGAGGGTTGGGCCAGGGAGGGATGAAAAACTGTTTTTT. Residues: CASSLRVGPGRDEKLFF.

The CDR3 DNA reads as TGTGCTAGTGGTTTGGTACTTTCCGGGTCTGAAAAACTGTTTTTT. Residues: CASGLVLSGSEKLFF. The chain employs TRBV12-5 and TRBJ1-4; no definite D call. Germline CDR1 reads LGHNT; CDR2 reads FRNRAP. Trimming shortened V by 0 bases and J by 7 bases, and 12 bases separated the two germline ends. This CDR3 comprises 15 residues.

V usage is TRBV5-1 and J usage is TRBJ2-1, with 7 positions matching TRBD1. With 6 bases clipped from V and 7 bases from J, the junction kept 10 bases outside the gene matches. CDR1 is SGHRS and CDR2 is YFSETQ in the germline V gene. This CDR3 region has 14 residues. CDR3 loop: CASIVGTAGNEQFF. The CDR3 bases are TGCGCCAGCATAGTCGGGACAGCAGGGAATGAGCAGTTCTTC.

The V and J genes are TRBV5-4 and TRBJ2-7; the D is unclear. V lost 0 bases and J lost 4, with 11 bases in between. This CDR3 is 14 amino acids long. Germline V gene lookup returns CDR1 SGHNT and CDR2 YYREEE (reference sequence). The CDR3 bases are TGTGCCAGCAGCTTGGGGCCTGAAAATTACGAGCAGTACTTC. Residues: CASSLGPENYEQYF.

This clone was detected only a few times. The chain links TRBV30 to TRBJ2-5; TRBD2 is a possible D gene (5 bases). Germline V gene data show CDR1 as GTSNPN and CDR2 as SVGIG (reference sequence). This CDR3 spans 13 amino acids. The V end was cut by 3 bases, the J end by 5 bases, with 13 bases between. The CDR3 loop is CAWSAGNLETQYF. DNA for the CDR3: TGTGCCTGGAGCGCCGGGAATTTGGAGACCCAGTACTTC. Filled out from reference TRBV30 and TRBJ2-5, the complete variable domain reads SQTIHQWPATLVQPVGSPLSLECTVEGTSNPNLYWYRQAAGRGLQLLFYSVGIGQISSEVPQNLSASRPQDRQFILSSKKLLLSDSGFYLCAWSAGNLETQYFGPGTRLLVL.

This sequence joins TRBV19 and TRBJ1-5, with 7 bases fitting TRBD1. Germline trimming cut 3 bases from V and 6 bases from J; bases unmatched to any gene: 11. Germline assignment: CDR1 LNHDA and CDR2 SQIVND (reference sequence). The CDR3 covers 16 residues. CDR3 nucleotides: TGTGCCAGTAGTATCTTCGGCAGGGGGAATGGTCAGCCCCAGCATTTT. It is translated as CASSIFGRGNGQPQHF.

The chain recombines TRBV4-2 with TRBJ1-4; 11 positions match TRBD1. Germline values: CDR1 LGHNA, CDR2 YNFKEQ. The V and J ends lost 3 bases and 8 bases, in that order; junction bases with no gene match: 5. The CDR3 extends over 15 amino acids. As DNA, the CDR3 is TGTGCCAGCAGCCACCCGGACAGGGGGCAGGAAAAACTGTTTTTT. Residues: CASSHPDRGQEKLFF.

This clone was recorded once. This sequence joins TRBV11-2 and TRBJ2-5; 8 nucleotides match TRBD2. Unmatched junction bases numbered 13, after V lost 5 bases and J lost 5 bases. The CDR3 length is 16 residues. In germline, CDR1 is SGHAT, CDR2 FQNNGV. The CDR3 protein is CASSPGAGGRVETQYF. The CDR3, as DNA: TGTGCCAGCAGCCCCGGGGCGGGGGGAAGGGTGGAGACCCAGTACTTC.

This clone has only one observation. The gene calls are TRBV9 and TRBJ2-2; D may be TRBD1 (6 bases). CDR1 and CDR2 from the germline V gene are SGDLS and YYNGEE. V was shortened by 5 bases and J by 1 base, with 9 bases between the two germline ends. The CDR3 is 14 amino acids. The CDR3 DNA reads as TGTGCCAGCAGGGGGGCTATGAACACCGGGGAGCTGTTTTTT. Residues: CASRGAMNTGELFF.

The chain couples TRBV6-5 to TRBJ1-5; TRBD1 is a possible D gene (5 bases). Germline CDR1 MNHEY, CDR2 SVGAGI. The CDR3 length is 13 residues. V was pared by 8 bases and J by 4 bases, with 12 bases between. Here the CDR3 reads CASSTGGNQPQHF. The CDR3 DNA follows: TGTGCCAGCTCAACAGGTGGAAATCAGCCCCAGCATTTT.

The chain is built from TRBV7-2 and TRBJ2-5; tentative D call: TRBD1 (6 bases). Trimming removed 2 bases at V and 1 base at J, with 8 bases between. Germline V CDR1 and CDR2: SGHTA, FQGNSA. The CDR3 extends over 14 amino acids. In nucleotides, the CDR3 is TGTGCCAGCAGCTTACAGGGGATCCAAGAGACCCAGTACTTC. This gives the protein CASSLQGIQETQYF. Full variable domain (outside the CDR3, taken from reference TRBV7-2 and TRBJ2-5): GAGVSQSPSNKVTEKGKDVELRCDPISGHTALYWYRQSLGQGLEFLIYFQGNSAPDKSGLPSDRFSAERTGGSVSTLTIQRTQQEDSAVYLCASSLQGIQETQYFGPGTRLLVL.